These 13 T cell receptor beta chains originate from one sample sequenced in a study of response to subunit inactivated influenza vaccine. TCRdb re-called the RT-PCR reads through MiXCR, storing one row per CDR3 protein. The sample lists 450,000 to 550,000 distinct CDR3 sequences, 25% occurring once. This specimen consisted of CD4+ T cells sorted from PBMCs, obtained 4 to 6 days after vaccination. The receptor source for this set is a man aged 50 or older who received an inactivated influenza vaccine.

The chain's CDR3 is CSAGTFYNEQFF. In DNA form, the CDR3 reads TGCAGTGCTGGGACTTTCTACAATGAGCAGTTCTTC. V and J are TRBV20-1 and TRBJ2-1, with D tentatively TRBD2 (6 bases). CDR3 length: 12 residues. CDR1 is DFQATT and CDR2 is SNEGSKA in the germline V gene (reference sequence). The V end lost 5 bases, the J end lost 3 bases, and 8 bases lay between the germline ends.

This clonotype was counted many times. The CDR3 loop is CASSSGGGGETQYF. The CDR3 coding sequence is TGCGCCAGCAGCTCAGGAGGGGGAGGAGAGACCCAGTACTTC. This chain connects TRBV5-1 to TRBJ2-5; perhaps D is TRBD1 or TRBD2 (6 bases each). The germline CDR1 and CDR2 sequences are SGHRS and YFSETQ. The CDR3 is made up of 14 amino acids. The germline V and J ends were trimmed by 3 bases and 4 bases, with 13 bases remaining between them.

This clonotype was seen at least ten times. The chain combines TRBV2 with TRBJ1-1; no reliable D call. V lost 5 bases, J lost 7 bases, and 14 bases lay in between. The germline CDR1 and CDR2 sequences are SNHLY and FYNNEI. The CDR3 runs 13 residues. The CDR3 bases are TGTGCCAGCAGTTATGACATGAGCAATGAAGCTTTCTTT. This codes for CASSYDMSNEAFF.

The CDR3 protein is CASRPDAVLYNEQFF. The CDR3 coding sequence is TGTGCCAGCAGACCTGATGCGGTTCTCTACAATGAGCAGTTCTTC. This chain joins TRBV2 and TRBJ2-1; D call uncertain. The CDR3 length is 15 residues. Trimming stripped 6 bases from V and 3 bases from J, with 15 bases between. Germline CDR1 is SNHLY and CDR2 is FYNNEI.

The sample holds a few counts of this clonotype. The chain combines TRBV28 with TRBJ1-2; a possible D gene is TRBD1 (5 bases). V was trimmed by 1 base and J by 7 bases, leaving 13 bases between them. The germline CDR1 and CDR2 sequences are MDHEN and SYDVKM. The CDR3 is 14 residues long. In nucleotides, the CDR3 is TGTGCCAGCAGTTTATTACAAAGGGGCGGTGGCTACACCTTC. This translates into CASSLLQRGGGYTF.

In its sample, this clonotype was seen a few times. This CDR3 is CASSYPLPRSPYNEQFF. The CDR3 DNA reads as TGTGCCAGCAGCTACCCCCTCCCCAGAAGCCCCTACAATGAGCAGTTCTTC. The chain combines TRBV7-2 with TRBJ2-1; D call uncertain. Germline values: CDR1 SGHTA, CDR2 FQGNSA. V was trimmed by 4 bases and J by 2 bases, leaving 18 bases between them. This CDR3 has 17 amino acids.

V and J are TRBV6-2 or TRBV6-3 and TRBJ2-7; the match to TRBD2 covers 8 bases. Germline V gene lookup returns CDR1 MNHEY and CDR2 SVGEGT. This CDR3 contains 13 residues. Trimming at V came to 8 bases and at J to 3 bases, leaving 6 bases not matched to a gene. CDR3 sequence reads: CASAGGVVYEQYF. In DNA, the CDR3 is TGTGCCAGCGCCGGGGGGGTTGTCTACGAGCAGTACTTC.

The rearrangement joins TRBV20-1 to TRBJ2-5; D remains ambiguous. The CDR3 has 14 residues. CDR1 is DFQATT and CDR2 is SNEGSKA in the germline V gene (reference sequence). V was shortened by 6 bases and J by 0 bases, with 14 bases between the two germline ends. Here the CDR3 reads CSAPNPVNQETQYF. The DNA of the CDR3 is TGCAGTGCCCCGAACCCGGTTAACCAAGAGACCCAGTACTTC.

The V call is TRBV20-1, the J call TRBJ1-5; D unresolved. Trimming pared 0 bases from V and 7 bases from J, leaving 7 bases between. Germline V gives CDR1 DFQATT, CDR2 SNEGSKA (reference sequence). The CDR3 covers 12 residues. The CDR3 protein is CSARDLGQPQHF. CDR3 DNA: TGCAGTGCTAGAGACCTAGGCCAGCCCCAGCATTTT.

This clonotype has only a few counts. The J gene is TRBJ1-3, the V gene TRBV6-5; D unresolved. CDR1 is MNHEY, CDR2 SVGAGI, per germline. With 0 bases removed from V and 2 bases from J, the gap between germline ends came to 14 bases. The CDR3 spans 17 residues. The CDR3 sequence: CASSYSKWSPPGNTIYF. The CDR3 DNA sequence: TGTGCCAGCAGTTACTCGAAATGGAGCCCTCCTGGAAACACCATATATTTT.

V is TRBV5-1 and J is TRBJ2-5; 7 positions agree with TRBD1. The CDR3 is 15 residues long. Trimming removed 0 bases from V and 5 bases from J; junction bases left unmatched: 7. Germline V CDR1 and CDR2: SGHRS, YFSETQ. The DNA for the CDR3 is TGCGCCAGCAGCTTGGTAGGGACAGCCATCGAGACCCAGTACTTC. Protein sequence: CASSLVGTAIETQYF.

This clonotype has just a few counts. The rearrangement links TRBV20-1 to TRBJ1-2, with 7 bases fitting TRBD1. This CDR3 contains 13 residues. Germline CDR1 is DFQATT and CDR2 is SNEGSKA (reference sequence). The trim removed 7 bases at V and 2 bases at J, leaving 7 bases unmatched. CDR3 nucleotides: TGCAGTGTTGAGGACAGGATCAACTATGGCTACACCTTC. This translates into CSVEDRINYGYTF.

This clonotype was seen more than once but under ten times. This chain connects TRBV12-3 or TRBV12-4 to TRBJ1-2; 7 nucleotides agree with TRBD1. This CDR3 comprises 13 residues. Unmatched junction bases numbered 8, after V lost 5 bases and J lost 8 bases. CDR3 DNA sequence: TGTGCCAGCAGTCTAGACAGGGTTCAGGGCTACACCTTC. Amino acid sequence: CASSLDRVQGYTF.